These T cell receptor beta chains were read from a single sample in a study of blood T cell repertoires in COVID-19. The repertoire was sequenced with immunoSEQ multiplex PCR; TCRdb's copy has only in-frame clones and lacks some. Altogether about 73,000 clones are present, about four fifths being singletons, with the ten largest covering 4% to 5%. The specimen was peripheral blood. These receptors were obtained from a woman aged 60-75 years with acute or convalescent COVID-19. Each CDR3 is given with its conserved first and last residue. A D gene is named only where the DNA matches it firmly. Size tells how often a clone was seen (once, few, many) or the class of an expanded clone, and some rows leave it out.

v_call	d_call	clone_size	j_call	cdr3_aa	cdr3_nt
TRBV5-1	.	few	TRBJ2-7	CASSFDRAYEQYF	TGCGCCAGCAGCTTCGACAGAGCCTACGAGCAGTACTTC
TRBV25-1	.	.	TRBJ2-2	CASSDRATGELFF	TGTGCCAGCAGTGACAGGGCGACCGGGGAGCTGTTTTTT
TRBV7-2	TRBD1	.	TRBJ1-2	CASSLGRDRVNGYTF	TGTGCCAGCAGCTTAGGAAGGGACAGAGTGAATGGCTACACCTTC
TRBV18	TRBD1	.	TRBJ1-6	CASSRDRKESPLHF	TGTGCCAGCTCACGGGACAGGAAGGAGTCACCCCTCCACTTT
TRBV5-1	TRBD1	.	TRBJ1-4	CASSSGQGRYEKLFF	TGCGCCAGCAGCTCCGGACAGGGGCGGTATGAAAAACTGTTTTTT
TRBV7-9	.	few	TRBJ2-5	CASSLAPQGQETQYF	TGTGCCAGCAGCTTAGCCCCACAGGGCCAAGAGACCCAGTACTTC
TRBV2	.	.	TRBJ1-3	CASRPGVGNTIYF	TGTGCCAGCAGACCGGGGGTCGGAAACACCATATATTTT
TRBV7-9	.	.	TRBJ1-1	CASSSGVNTEAFF	TGTGCCAGCAGCTCCGGGGTTAACACTGAAGCTTTCTTT
TRBV30	TRBD2	.	TRBJ2-7	CACGFSGNGEQYF	TGTGCCTGCGGGTTCAGCGGGAATGGCGAGCAGTACTTC
TRBV18	TRBD1	.	TRBJ1-2	CASSPGTGVGYTF	TGTGCCAGCTCACCCGGGACAGGGGTTGGCTACACCTTC
TRBV4-1	.	.	TRBJ2-2	CASSQTANIGELFF	TGCGCCAGCAGCCAAACAGCAAACATCGGGGAGCTGTTTTTT
TRBV18	.	once	TRBJ1-1	CASSPLKVTEPNTEAFF	TGTGCCAGCTCACCATTAAAAGTTACAGAGCCGAACACTGAAGCTTTCTTT
TRBV5-6	.	.	TRBJ2-3	CASSSDRLAPTDTQYF	TGTGCCAGCAGCTCCGATCGACTCGCCCCGACAGATACGCAGTATTTT
TRBV7-9	.	.	TRBJ2-3	CASSFGRGASTDTQYF	TGTGCCAGCAGCTTCGGTCGCGGGGCTAGCACAGATACGCAGTATTTT
TRBV5-1	.	few	TRBJ2-5	CASRAGAETQYF	TGCGCCAGCAGAGCAGGGGCGGAGACCCAGTACTTC
TRBV2	.	few	TRBJ1-2	CASRLRDIGRGYTF	TGTGCCAGCAGGCTCCGGGACATTGGACGGGGCTACACCTTC
TRBV30	.	once	TRBJ1-1	CAWSPQGYTEAFF	TGTGCCTGGAGTCCTCAGGGGTACACTGAAGCTTTCTTT
TRBV7-9	TRBD2	.	TRBJ2-1	CASSPGTSGGDDNEQFF	TGTGCCAGCAGCCCCGGGACTAGCGGGGGGGACGACAATGAGCAGTTCTTC
TRBV19	TRBD2	.	TRBJ2-2	CASRGGGLSTGELFF	TGTGCCAGTAGGGGCGGGGGGCTAAGCACCGGGGAGCTGTTTTTT
TRBV24-1	TRBD1	.	TRBJ2-1	CATSGQGVLNNEQFF	TGTGCCACCAGTGGTCAGGGGGTGCTCAACAATGAGCAGTTCTTC
TRBV19	.	.	TRBJ1-5	CASSIRGSNQPQHF	TGTGCCAGTAGTATAAGGGGCAGCAATCAGCCCCAGCATTTT
TRBV6-4	TRBD1	.	TRBJ1-1	CASSEGWSTGQGTEAFF	TGTGCCAGCAGTGAAGGTTGGAGTACAGGACAGGGCACTGAAGCTTTCTTT
TRBV7-9	.	.	TRBJ1-2	CASSLAGQLYGYTF	TGTGCCAGCAGCTTAGCAGGACAGCTCTATGGCTACACCTTC
TRBV19	.	.	TRBJ2-7	CASSPDIGRREQYF	TGTGCCAGTAGCCCGGATATTGGGAGAAGGGAGCAGTACTTC
TRBV5-6	.	.	TRBJ2-7	CASSFAGNYEQYF	TGTGCCAGCAGCTTTGCGGGGAACTACGAGCAGTACTTC
TRBV6-6	.	.	TRBJ2-7	CASSYSSGGNDEQYF	TGTGCCAGCAGTTACTCGTCCGGGGGAAACGACGAGCAGTACTTC
TRBV5-1	TRBD1	.	TRBJ1-2	CASSLDRGSRGYTF	TGCGCCAGCAGCTTAGACAGGGGAAGCCGCGGCTACACCTTC
TRBV12-3/TRBV12-4	.	once	TRBJ1-1	CASSRVNTEAFF	TGTGCCAGCAGTAGAGTGAACACTGAAGCTTTCTTT
TRBV7-6	TRBD2	.	TRBJ2-1	CASSPRTSGHEQFF	TGTGCCAGCAGCCCGCGGACTAGCGGGCATGAGCAGTTCTTC
TRBV3-1/TRBV3-2	.	.	TRBJ2-3	CASSQAGPDTQYF	TGTGCCAGCAGCCAAGCGGGTCCAGATACGCAGTATTTT
TRBV3-1/TRBV3-2	TRBD1	.	TRBJ1-6	CASSQGTENSPLHF	TGTGCCAGCAGCCAGGGGACAGAGAATTCACCCCTCCACTTT
TRBV7-8	.	.	TRBJ1-1	CASSLLGGNTEAFF	TGTGCCAGCAGCTTACTTGGAGGGAACACTGAAGCTTTCTTT
TRBV14	TRBD1	.	TRBJ2-2	CASSQWTGVSTGELFF	TGTGCCAGCAGCCAGTGGACAGGGGTGTCCACCGGGGAGCTGTTTTTT
TRBV3-1/TRBV3-2	TRBD1	.	TRBJ1-4	CASSHGGQGTTNEKLFF	TGTGCCAGCAGCCACGGTGGACAGGGGACAACTAATGAAAAACTGTTTTTT
TRBV19	.	.	TRBJ1-2	CASSPTGLYGYTF	TGTGCCAGTAGCCCGACAGGCCTCTATGGCTACACCTTC
TRBV4-2	TRBD2	.	TRBJ2-2	CASSQDRPGLAGGGELFF	TGTGCCAGCAGCCAAGATCGTCCGGGACTAGCGGGGGGCGGGGAGCTGTTTTTT
TRBV7-3	TRBD1	.	TRBJ1-2	CASSPYGTDGYTF	TGTGCCAGCAGCCCCTACGGGACAGATGGCTACACCTTC
TRBV5-1	TRBD2	.	TRBJ2-1	CASSLRLAGDFYNEQFF	TGCGCCAGCAGCCTCAGGCTAGCGGGAGACTTCTACAATGAGCAGTTCTTC
TRBV6-2/TRBV6-3	.	once	TRBJ1-2	CASSYSAGGYTF	TGTGCCAGCAGTTACTCGGCGGGTGGCTACACCTTC
TRBV19	TRBD2	.	TRBJ2-2	CASSPLKREGRTGELFF	TGTGCCAGTAGCCCTTTGAAGCGGGAGGGCCGTACCGGGGAGCTGTTTTTT
TRBV10-3	.	once	TRBJ2-1	CAISETSSYNEQFF	TGTGCCATCAGTGAAACTAGCTCCTACAATGAGCAGTTCTTC
TRBV6-6	.	.	TRBJ1-4	CASSQTGRTNEKLFF	TGTGCCAGCAGTCAGACAGGTCGGACTAATGAAAAACTGTTTTTT
TRBV5-1	.	.	TRBJ1-2	CASSLQPGRLYGYTF	TGCGCCAGCAGCTTGCAGCCAGGGAGGTTATATGGCTACACCTTC
TRBV6-6	TRBD2	.	TRBJ2-1	CASSSSGVAGGNEQFF	TGTGCCAGCAGTTCCTCCGGGGTAGCGGGAGGCAATGAGCAGTTCTTC
TRBV6-5	.	few	TRBJ1-1	CASRLLLRDTEAFF	TGTGCCAGCAGGCTCCTTTTGCGGGACACTGAAGCTTTCTTT
TRBV5-1	.	.	TRBJ1-1	CASSEQIMNTEAFF	TGCGCCAGCAGCGAACAGATCATGAACACTGAAGCTTTCTTT
TRBV5-1	.	.	TRBJ2-7	CASSYNTGSSAQYF	TGCGCCAGCAGCTACAATACAGGGTCCTCTGCGCAGTACTTC
TRBV3-1/TRBV3-2	.	.	TRBJ1-3	CASSLKPLEGNTIYF	TGTGCCAGCAGCCTTAAACCCCTGGAGGGAAACACCATATATTTT
TRBV3-1/TRBV3-2	TRBD2	.	TRBJ2-1	CASSQGLAGSYNEQFF	TGTGCCAGCAGCCAAGGTTTAGCGGGATCCTACAATGAGCAGTTCTTC
TRBV7-9	.	.	TRBJ1-2	CASSLSRLGYTF	TGTGCCAGCAGCTTGTCGAGATTAGGCTACACCTTC
TRBV5-4	.	once	TRBJ2-5	CASSWRFTGDETQYF	TGTGCCAGCAGCTGGCGATTTACGGGAGACGAGACCCAGTACTTC